Listed below are T cell receptor beta chains from one sample, sequenced in a study of blood T cell repertoires in COVID-19. Assay used: immunoSEQ multiplex PCR; TCRdb lists only in-frame clones, some missing. The profile shows 43,000 or so clones, approximately 80% of them singletons. Specimen: peripheral blood. The receptors were sampled from a woman in her sixties with acute or convalescent COVID-19. The conserved cysteine and the conserved F or W are not part of the CDR3 here.

TRBV9	TRBJ2-3	ASSIPLAGGDTDTQY
TRBV6-5	TRBJ1-1	ASIQRGHRTEAF
TRBV30	TRBJ1-1	AWSQGSDTEAF
TRBV2	TRBJ2-3	ASRTSGNTDTQY
TRBV29-1	TRBJ1-2	SVESGTSVGGYT
TRBV6-5	TRBJ1-1	ASSYLGTGVESEAF
TRBV11-3	TRBJ2-7	ASSLLGSEQY
TRBV11-3	TRBJ2-3	ASSFRRADTQY
TRBV19	TRBJ1-6	ASRPSDRGFGNSPLH
TRBV2	TRBJ2-7	ASSELRGGEQY
TRBV27	TRBJ2-7	ASSSSGGAHEQY
TRBV7-9	TRBJ2-3	ASSPKGRGTDTQY
TRBV6-2/TRBV6-3	TRBJ2-1	ASSPGAGEVNEQF
TRBV6-5	TRBJ1-2	ASSQYTYGYT
TRBV18	TRBJ1-2	ASSMGPQSRGYGYT
TRBV30	TRBJ1-5	AWAADSNQPQH